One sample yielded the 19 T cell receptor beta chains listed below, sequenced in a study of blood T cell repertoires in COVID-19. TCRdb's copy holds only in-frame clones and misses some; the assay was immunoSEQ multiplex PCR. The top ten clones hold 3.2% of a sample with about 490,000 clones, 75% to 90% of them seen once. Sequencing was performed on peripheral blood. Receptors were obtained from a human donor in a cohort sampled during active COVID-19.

The CDR3 region is CASTTDRGVSTNEKLFF. The CDR3 DNA follows: TGTGCCAGTACCACTGACAGGGGCGTAAGTACTAATGAAAAACTGTTTTTT. The genes are TRBV19 and TRBJ1-4; TRBD1 agrees at 8 bases. V was pared by 7 bases and J by 2 bases, with 12 bases of the junction left unmatched. The CDR3 runs 17 residues. Germline V CDR1 and CDR2: LNHDA, SQIVND (reference sequence).

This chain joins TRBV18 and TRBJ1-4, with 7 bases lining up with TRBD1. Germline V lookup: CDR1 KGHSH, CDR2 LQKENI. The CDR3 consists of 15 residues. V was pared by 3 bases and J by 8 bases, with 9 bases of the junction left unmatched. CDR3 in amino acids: CASSPLEGAREKLFF. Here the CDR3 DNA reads TGTGCCAGCTCACCGTTGGAGGGGGCGCGGGAAAAACTGTTTTTT.

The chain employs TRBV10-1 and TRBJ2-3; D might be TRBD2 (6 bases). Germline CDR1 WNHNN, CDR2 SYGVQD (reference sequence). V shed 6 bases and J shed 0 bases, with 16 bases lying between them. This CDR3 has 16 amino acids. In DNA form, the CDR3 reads TGCGCCAGCAGGGGTATTTCGGGAGATAGCACAGATACGCAGTATTTT. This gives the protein CASRGISGDSTDTQYF.

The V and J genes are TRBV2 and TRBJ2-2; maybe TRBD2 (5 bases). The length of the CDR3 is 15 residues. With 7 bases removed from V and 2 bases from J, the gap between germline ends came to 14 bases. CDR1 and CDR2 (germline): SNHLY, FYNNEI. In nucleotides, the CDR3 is TGTGCCAGCACCCAAAGACGGGAAAACACCGGGGAGCTGTTTTTT. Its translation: CASTQRRENTGELFF.

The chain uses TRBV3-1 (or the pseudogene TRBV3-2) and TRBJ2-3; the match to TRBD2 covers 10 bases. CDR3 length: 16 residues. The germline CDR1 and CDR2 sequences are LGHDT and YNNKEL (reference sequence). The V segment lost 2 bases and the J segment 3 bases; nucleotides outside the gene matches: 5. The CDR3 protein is CASSQQPGLATDTQYF. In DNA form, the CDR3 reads TGTGCCAGCAGCCAACAACCGGGACTAGCGACAGATACGCAGTATTTT.

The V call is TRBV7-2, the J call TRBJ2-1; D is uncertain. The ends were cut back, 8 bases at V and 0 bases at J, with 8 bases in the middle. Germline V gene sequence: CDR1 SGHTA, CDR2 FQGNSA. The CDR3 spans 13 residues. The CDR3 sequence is CASRVSSYNEQFF. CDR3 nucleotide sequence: TGTGCCAGCCGGGTGAGCTCCTACAATGAGCAGTTCTTC.

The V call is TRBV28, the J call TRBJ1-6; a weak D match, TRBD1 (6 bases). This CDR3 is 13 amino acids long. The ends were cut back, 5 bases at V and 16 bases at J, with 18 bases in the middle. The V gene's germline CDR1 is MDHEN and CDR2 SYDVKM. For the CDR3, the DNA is TGTGCCAGCAGTCCCCAAGGGACACCGAAACTCCACTTT. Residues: CASSPQGTPKLHF.

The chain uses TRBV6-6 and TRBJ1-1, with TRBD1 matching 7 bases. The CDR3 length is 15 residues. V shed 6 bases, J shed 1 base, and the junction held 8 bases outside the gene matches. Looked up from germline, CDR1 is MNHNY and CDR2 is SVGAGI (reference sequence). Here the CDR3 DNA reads TGTGCCAGCAGGTCATTACAGGGGACGAACACTGAAGCTTTCTTT. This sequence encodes CASRSLQGTNTEAFF.

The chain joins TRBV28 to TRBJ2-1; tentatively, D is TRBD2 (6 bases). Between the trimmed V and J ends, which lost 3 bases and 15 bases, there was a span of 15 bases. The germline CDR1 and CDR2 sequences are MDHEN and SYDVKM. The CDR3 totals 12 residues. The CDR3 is CASSFLLGGLFF. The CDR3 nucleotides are TGTGCCAGCAGTTTCCTTCTCGGAGGGCTGTTCTTC.

In DNA form, the CDR3 reads TGTGCCAGCTCACCACGGCTGACAGGGGGTTTGGACGAGCAGTACTTC. Its translation is CASSPRLTGGLDEQYF. The genes are TRBV18 and TRBJ2-7, with 9 bases fitting TRBD1. V shed 1 base and J 5 bases; nucleotides not matched to a gene: 9. This CDR3 region has 16 residues. The germline CDR1 and CDR2 sequences are KGHSH and LQKENI.

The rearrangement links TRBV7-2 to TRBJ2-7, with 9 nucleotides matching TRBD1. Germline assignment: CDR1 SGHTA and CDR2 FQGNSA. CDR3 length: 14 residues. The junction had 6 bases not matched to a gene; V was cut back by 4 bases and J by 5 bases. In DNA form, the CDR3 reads TGTGCCAGCAGCTCGGGACAGGGCGGGAACGAGCAGTACTTC. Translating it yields CASSSGQGGNEQYF.

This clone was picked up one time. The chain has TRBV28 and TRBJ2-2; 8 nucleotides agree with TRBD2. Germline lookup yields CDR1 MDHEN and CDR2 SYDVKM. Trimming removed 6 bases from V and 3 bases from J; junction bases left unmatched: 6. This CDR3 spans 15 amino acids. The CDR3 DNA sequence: TGTGCCAGCAGGACCGGGACTAGGTACACCGGGGAGCTGTTTTTT. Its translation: CASRTGTRYTGELFF.

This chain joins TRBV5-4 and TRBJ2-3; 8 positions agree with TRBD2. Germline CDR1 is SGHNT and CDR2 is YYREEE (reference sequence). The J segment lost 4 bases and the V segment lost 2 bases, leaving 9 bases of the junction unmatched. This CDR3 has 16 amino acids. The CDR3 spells CASSFGAGGWADTQYF. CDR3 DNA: TGTGCCAGCAGCTTCGGGGCGGGAGGTTGGGCAGATACGCAGTATTTT. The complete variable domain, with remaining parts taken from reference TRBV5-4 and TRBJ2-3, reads ETGVTQSPTHLIKTRGQQVTLRCSSQSGHNTVSWYQQALGQGPQFIFQYYREEENGRGNFPPRFSGLQFPNYSSELNVNALELDDSALYLCASSFGAGGWADTQYFGPGTRLTVL.

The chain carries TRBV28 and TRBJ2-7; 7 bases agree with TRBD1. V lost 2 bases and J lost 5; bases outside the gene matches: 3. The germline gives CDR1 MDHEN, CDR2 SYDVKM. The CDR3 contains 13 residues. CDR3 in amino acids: CASSLGDRDEQYF. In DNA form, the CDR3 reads TGTGCCAGCAGTTTAGGCGACAGGGACGAGCAGTACTTC.

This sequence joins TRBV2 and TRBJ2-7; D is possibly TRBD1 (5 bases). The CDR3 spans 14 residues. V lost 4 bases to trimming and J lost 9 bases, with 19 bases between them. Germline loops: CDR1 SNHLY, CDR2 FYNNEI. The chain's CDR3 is CASSVLSVGRGQYF. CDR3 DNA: TGTGCCAGCAGTGTTCTCTCAGTGGGGCGAGGGCAGTACTTC.

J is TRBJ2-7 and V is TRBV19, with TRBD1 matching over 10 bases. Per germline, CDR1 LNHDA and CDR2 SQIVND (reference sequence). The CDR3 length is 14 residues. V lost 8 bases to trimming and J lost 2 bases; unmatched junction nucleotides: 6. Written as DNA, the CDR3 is TGTGCCAGTGGGACCGGGACAGGGGCCTACGAGCAGTACTTC. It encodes CASGTGTGAYEQYF.

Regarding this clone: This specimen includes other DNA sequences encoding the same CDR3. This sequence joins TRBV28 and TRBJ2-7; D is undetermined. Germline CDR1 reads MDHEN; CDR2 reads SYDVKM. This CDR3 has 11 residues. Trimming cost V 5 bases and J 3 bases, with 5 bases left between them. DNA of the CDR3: TGTGCCAGCAGTGTAAACTACGAGCAGTACTTC. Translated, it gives CASSVNYEQYF.

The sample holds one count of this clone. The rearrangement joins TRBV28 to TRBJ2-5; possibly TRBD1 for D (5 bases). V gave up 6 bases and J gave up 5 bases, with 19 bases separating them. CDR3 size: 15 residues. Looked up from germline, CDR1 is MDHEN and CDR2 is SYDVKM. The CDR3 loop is CASSPEWGSVETQYF. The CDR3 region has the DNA TGTGCCAGCAGCCCTGAGTGGGGCTCGGTGGAGACCCAGTACTTC.

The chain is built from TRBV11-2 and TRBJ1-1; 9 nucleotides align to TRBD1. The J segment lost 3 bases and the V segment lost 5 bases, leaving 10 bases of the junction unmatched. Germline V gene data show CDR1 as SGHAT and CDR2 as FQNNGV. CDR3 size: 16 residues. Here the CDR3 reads CASSLYGDRAHTEAFF. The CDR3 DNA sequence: TGTGCCAGCAGCCTCTACGGGGACAGGGCCCACACTGAAGCTTTCTTT.